This TCR beta chain was captured by sequencing in a study of shared clonotypes between healthy human individuals (dated by TCRdb to about 2020). Regarding the complete study: Two women and three men aged 18 to 49 years were included in the cohort. Per donor, three plates each were used for CD4 naive and CD4 memory, two for CD8 naive, and one for CD8 memory. The study deeply sequenced blood TCR repertoires of roughly five healthy adults to estimate repertoire size and the extent of clonotype sharing between individuals. Libraries were prepared and TCR repertoires were sequenced by different laboratories using diverse techniques, in order to increase sequencing depth and limit assay-specific biases. Leukapheresis yielded between about 0.8 and 9.5 billion PBMCs per donor.

The germline V gene encodes CDR1 SGHRS and CDR2 YFSETQ. V gives up 9 bases and J gives up 0 bases, and the segment between their germline ends measures 12 bases. The CDR3 contains 13 residues, cysteine and phenylalanine counted. Only the CDR3 region is kept as DNA, spanning 39 bases read in frame from base 1. TCR CDR3 regions were amplified from genomic DNA by multiplex PCR using the deep immunoSEQ assay. Genomic DNA extracted from each cell subset was distributed evenly over all wells of several immunoSEQ 96-well plates, and each plate served as one replicate. For sorted subsets, 200 to 250 ng of genomic DNA, equivalent to 25,000 to 30,000 T cell genomes, went into each replicate PCR. The purified libraries were quantified using a Qubit 3.0 fluorometer, sized with a Bioanalyzer 2100, and then quantified again using the KAPA Library Quantification kit. Every immunoSEQ 96-well plate was sequenced on a separate single-read 150-cycle Illumina NextSeq 550 flow cell. The published analysis was carried out like this. Because the immunoSEQ output held only junctional sequences and lacked quality scores, the filtering could not match the filtering applied to full-length reads. To assign V/J genes and CDR3, sequences were annotated using PyIR, a Python wrapper for IgBLAST v1.9, with IMGT germline references. Any read was removed if the V/J assignment was weak (E-value above 1e-6), the CDR3 was missing, or the read contained stop codons, out-of-frame junctions, or ambiguous translated residues. V3J clonotypes were defined as sequences sharing an identical inferred V gene, J gene, and CDR3 amino acid sequence. Percentage overlap between repertoires was computed as shared unique clonotypes divided by the size of the smaller repertoire. RTK rarefaction, the Chao1 estimator, and Recon v2.1 estimates of unobserved clonotypes were used to assess repertoire richness. Generation probabilities for all TCRbeta clonotypes obtained by the gDNA method from a few donors were computed using OLGA. TCRdb mirrors the immuneACCESS table, restricted to in-frame sequences. Some clones are absent from its copies; in checked studies, under half trace to an unresolved V gene, and the reason for the others is unknown. V and J calls and clone size are copied from that table; D and trimming were computed from the DNA. The sample table records 2,100,000 or so clones; roughly 95% of these occur just once. Over 0.1% of the sample is taken by the ten largest.

The donors were healthy, HIV-negative adults who had no recently reported acute infections or vaccinations. Only Caucasian adults living in Nashville, Tennessee, USA were represented among the donors. CD4+ T cells were enriched through magnetic negative selection, after which naive cells were positively selected on CD45RA and the remaining negative fraction served as the memory subset. Blood was collected by leukapheresis, and PBMCs were isolated by Ficoll-Histopaque density gradient centrifugation and then cryopreserved in liquid nitrogen vapor phase. Purity and quantity of every magnetically sorted T cell population were checked by analytical flow cytometry. Genomic DNA was isolated from each sorted fraction and quantified by UV absorbance on a Nanodrop 2000c. Study-wide conclusions, independent of this receptor: Rarefaction of sorted-subset datasets indicated incomplete sequencing despite the large sequencing depth. The small number of donors limited the genetic and exposure-history diversity represented. Compared with non-shared clonotypes, the clonotypes found in all four sorted-subset donors had higher generation probabilities. Across a handful of donors, roughly 5% of naive CD4, around 3.5% of naive CD8, 2.3% of memory CD4, and 0.4% to 0.45% of memory CD8 clonotypes were shared. Naive subsets generally had larger estimated clonotype richness than memory subsets did. Only blood was sampled, and tissue TCR repertoires likely differ from those in blood. Pairwise subsampling indicated that sequencing depth was expected to affect the degree of clonotype sharing among donors.

Concerning this clone itself: The antigen it binds to is not known. Nothing much larger sits one base from this clone, and base qualities are not available.

This TCR was sampled from a man aged 18 to 30 in good health. Sequencing was performed on naive CD4+ T cells sorted from blood. The cell subset or site label corresponds to: CD45RA+ positively selected. The rearranged segments are TRBV5-1 and TRBJ1-1; matching of 5 bases hints at TRBD1 as the D gene. This receptor carries the CDR3 CATSVDMNTEAFF. The sequenced DNA: TGCGCCACCTCCGTGGACATGAACACTGAAGCTTTCTTT.